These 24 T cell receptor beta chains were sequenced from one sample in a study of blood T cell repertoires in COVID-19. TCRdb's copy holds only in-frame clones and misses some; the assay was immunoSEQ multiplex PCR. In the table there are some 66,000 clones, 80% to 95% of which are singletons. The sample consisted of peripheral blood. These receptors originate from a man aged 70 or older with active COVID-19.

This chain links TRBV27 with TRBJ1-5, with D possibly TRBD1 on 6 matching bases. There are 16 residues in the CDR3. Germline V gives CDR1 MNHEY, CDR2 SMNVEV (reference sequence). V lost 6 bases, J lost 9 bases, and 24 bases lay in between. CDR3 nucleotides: TGTGCCAGCAGACCCGGAGCAGGGGCCGGGGGGAGGCCCCAGCATTTT. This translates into CASRPGAGAGGRPQHF.

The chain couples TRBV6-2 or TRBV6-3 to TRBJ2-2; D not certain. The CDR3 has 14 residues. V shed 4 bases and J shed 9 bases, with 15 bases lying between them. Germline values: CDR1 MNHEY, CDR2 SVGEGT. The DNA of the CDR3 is TGTGCCAGCAGTTGCACTCAGGATCGGAGGGAGCTGTTTTTT. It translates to CASSCTQDRRELFF.

CDR3 sequence (DNA): TGTGCCAGCAGCCGGGACAGCCCCTACGAGCAGTACTTC. This sequence encodes CASSRDSPYEQYF. V and J are TRBV7-8 and TRBJ2-7, with 7 bases that match TRBD1. The CDR3 runs to 13 residues. The V gene end was trimmed by 5 bases and the J gene end by 2 bases; junction bases not matched to a gene: 3. The V gene's germline CDR1 is SGHVS and CDR2 FQNEAQ.

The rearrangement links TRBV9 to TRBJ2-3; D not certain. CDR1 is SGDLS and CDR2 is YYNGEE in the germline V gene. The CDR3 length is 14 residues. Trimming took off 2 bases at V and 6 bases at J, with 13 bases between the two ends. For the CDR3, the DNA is TGTGCCAGCAGCGTCGAGAACGTAAAGGATACGCAGTATTTT. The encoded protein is CASSVENVKDTQYF.

This chain's CDR3 is CASSLPGQGIYGYTF. In DNA form, the CDR3 reads TGTGCCAGCAGCTTACCGGGACAGGGGATCTATGGCTACACCTTC. The chain has TRBV7-9 and TRBJ1-2, with 10 bases fitting TRBD1. Per the germline V gene, CDR1 is SEHNR and CDR2 is FQNEAQ (reference sequence). This CDR3 is 15 amino acids long. V gave up 2 bases and J gave up 4 bases; unmatched junction bases: 4.

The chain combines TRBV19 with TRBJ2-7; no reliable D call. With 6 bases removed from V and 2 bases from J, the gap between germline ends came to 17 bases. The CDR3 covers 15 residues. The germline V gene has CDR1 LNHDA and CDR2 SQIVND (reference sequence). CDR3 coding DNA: TGTGCCAGTAGCCAGCCCGGAGACCAAACCTACGAGCAGTACTTC. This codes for CASSQPGDQTYEQYF.

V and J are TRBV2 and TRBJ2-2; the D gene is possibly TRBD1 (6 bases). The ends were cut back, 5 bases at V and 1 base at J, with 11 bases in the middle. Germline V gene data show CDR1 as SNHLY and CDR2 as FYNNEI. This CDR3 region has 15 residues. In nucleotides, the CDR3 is TGTGCCAGCAGTTCGGACAGCAAGAACACCGGGGAGCTGTTTTTT. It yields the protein CASSSDSKNTGELFF.

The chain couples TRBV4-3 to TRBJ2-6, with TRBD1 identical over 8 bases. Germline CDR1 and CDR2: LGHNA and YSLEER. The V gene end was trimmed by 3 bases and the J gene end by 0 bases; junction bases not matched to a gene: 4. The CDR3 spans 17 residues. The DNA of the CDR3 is TGCGCCAGCAGCCAGAACGACAGGGGCTCTGGGGCCAACGTCCTGACTTTC. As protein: CASSQNDRGSGANVLTF.

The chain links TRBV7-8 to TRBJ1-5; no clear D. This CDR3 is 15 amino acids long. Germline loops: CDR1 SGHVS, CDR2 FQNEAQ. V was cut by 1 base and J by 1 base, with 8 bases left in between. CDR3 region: CASSLDGQSNQPQHF. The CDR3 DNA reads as TGTGCCAGCAGCTTAGATGGCCAGAGCAATCAGCCCCAGCATTTT.

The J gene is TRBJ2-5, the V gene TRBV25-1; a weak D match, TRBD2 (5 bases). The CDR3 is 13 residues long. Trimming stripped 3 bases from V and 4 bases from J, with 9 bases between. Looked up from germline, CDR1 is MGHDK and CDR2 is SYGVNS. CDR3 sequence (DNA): TGTGCCAGCAGTGAGCTGGGGAGAGAGACCCAGTACTTC. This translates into CASSELGRETQYF.

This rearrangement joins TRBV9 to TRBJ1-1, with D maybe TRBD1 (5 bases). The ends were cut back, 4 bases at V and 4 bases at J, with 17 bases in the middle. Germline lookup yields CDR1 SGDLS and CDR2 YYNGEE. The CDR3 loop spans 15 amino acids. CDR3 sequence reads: CASSTSGVGTTEAFF. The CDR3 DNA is TGTGCCAGCAGCACATCGGGGGTGGGTACCACTGAAGCTTTCTTT.

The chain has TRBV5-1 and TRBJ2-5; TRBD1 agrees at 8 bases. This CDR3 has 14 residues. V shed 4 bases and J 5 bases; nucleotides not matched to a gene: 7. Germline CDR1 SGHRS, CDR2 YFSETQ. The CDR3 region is CASSIGQGYETQYF. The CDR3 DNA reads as TGCGCCAGCAGCATTGGACAGGGTTACGAGACCCAGTACTTC.

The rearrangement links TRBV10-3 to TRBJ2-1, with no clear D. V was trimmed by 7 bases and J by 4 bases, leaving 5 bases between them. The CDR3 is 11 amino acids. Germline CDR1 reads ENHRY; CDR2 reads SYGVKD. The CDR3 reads CAIMSYNEQFF. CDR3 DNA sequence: TGTGCCATCATGTCGTACAATGAGCAGTTCTTC.

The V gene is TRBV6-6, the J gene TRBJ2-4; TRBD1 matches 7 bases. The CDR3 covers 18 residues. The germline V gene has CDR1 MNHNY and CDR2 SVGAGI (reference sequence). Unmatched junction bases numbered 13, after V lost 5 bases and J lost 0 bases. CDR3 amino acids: CASSPLPSQGVAKNIQYF. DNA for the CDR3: TGTGCCAGCAGTCCACTTCCGAGCCAGGGGGTAGCCAAAAACATTCAGTACTTC.

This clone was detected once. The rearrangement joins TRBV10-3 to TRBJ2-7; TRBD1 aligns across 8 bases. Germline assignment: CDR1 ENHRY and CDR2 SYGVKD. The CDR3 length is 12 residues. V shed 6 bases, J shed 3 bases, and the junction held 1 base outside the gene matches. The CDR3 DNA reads TGTGCCATCAGCGGACAGGGCTACGAGCAGTACGTC. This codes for CAISGQGYEQYV.

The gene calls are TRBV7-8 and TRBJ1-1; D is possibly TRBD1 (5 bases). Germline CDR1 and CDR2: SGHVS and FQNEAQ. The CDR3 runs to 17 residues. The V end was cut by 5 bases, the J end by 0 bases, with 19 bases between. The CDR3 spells CASSVRVREGMNTEAFF. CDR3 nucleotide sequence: TGTGCCAGCAGCGTAAGGGTCAGGGAGGGGATGAACACTGAAGCTTTCTTT.

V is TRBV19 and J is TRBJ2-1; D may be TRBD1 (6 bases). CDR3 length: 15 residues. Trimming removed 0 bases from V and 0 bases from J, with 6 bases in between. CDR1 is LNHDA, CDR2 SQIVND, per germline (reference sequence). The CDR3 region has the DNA TGTGCCAGTAGTATAGAAGGGGGCTCCTACAATGAGCAGTTCTTC. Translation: CASSIEGGSYNEQFF. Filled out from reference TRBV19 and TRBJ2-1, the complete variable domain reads DGGITQSPKYLFRKEGQNVTLSCEQNLNHDAMYWYRQDPGQGLRLIYYSQIVNDFQKGDIAEGYSVSREKKESFPLTVTSAQKNPTAFYLCASSIEGGSYNEQFFGPGTRLTVL.

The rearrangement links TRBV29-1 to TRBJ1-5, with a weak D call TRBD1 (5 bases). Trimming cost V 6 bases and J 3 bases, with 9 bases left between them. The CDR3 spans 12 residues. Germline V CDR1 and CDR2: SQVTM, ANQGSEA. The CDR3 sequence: CSVGGANQPQHF. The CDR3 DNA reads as TGCAGCGTCGGGGGAGCCAATCAGCCCCAGCATTTT.

The CDR3 here is CASSADSNNSPLHF. CDR3 DNA: TGTGCCAGCAGCGCGGACAGTAATAATTCACCCCTCCACTTT. The chain recombines TRBV7-9 with TRBJ1-6; D is perhaps TRBD1 (6 bases). V lost 5 bases and J lost 5, with 10 bases in between. Germline loops: CDR1 SEHNR, CDR2 FQNEAQ (reference sequence). The CDR3 covers 14 residues.

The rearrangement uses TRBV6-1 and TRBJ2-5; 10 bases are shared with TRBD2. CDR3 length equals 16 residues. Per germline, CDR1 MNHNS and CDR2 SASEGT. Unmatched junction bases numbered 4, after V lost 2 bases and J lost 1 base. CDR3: CASSESLAGVQETQYF. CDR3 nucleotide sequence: TGTGCCAGCAGTGAATCGCTAGCGGGGGTCCAAGAGACCCAGTACTTC.

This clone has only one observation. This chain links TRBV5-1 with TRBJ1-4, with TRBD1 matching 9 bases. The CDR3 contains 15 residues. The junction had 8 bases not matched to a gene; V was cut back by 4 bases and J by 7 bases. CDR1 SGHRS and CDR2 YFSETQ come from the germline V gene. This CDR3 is CASSQQGAIGEKLFF. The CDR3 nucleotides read TGCGCCAGCAGCCAACAGGGGGCCATTGGTGAAAAACTGTTTTTT.

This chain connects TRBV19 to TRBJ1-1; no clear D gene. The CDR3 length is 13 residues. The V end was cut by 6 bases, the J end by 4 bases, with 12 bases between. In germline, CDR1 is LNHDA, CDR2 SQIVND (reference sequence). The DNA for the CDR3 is TGTGCCAGTAGCCGAACCTATAGCACTGAAGCTTTCTTT. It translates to CASSRTYSTEAFF.

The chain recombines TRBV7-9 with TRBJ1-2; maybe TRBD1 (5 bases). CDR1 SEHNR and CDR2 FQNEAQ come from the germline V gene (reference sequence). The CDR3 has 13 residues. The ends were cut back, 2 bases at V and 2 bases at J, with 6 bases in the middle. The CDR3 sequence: CASSLQGNYGYTF. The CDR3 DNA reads TGTGCCAGCAGCTTACAGGGAAACTATGGCTACACCTTC.

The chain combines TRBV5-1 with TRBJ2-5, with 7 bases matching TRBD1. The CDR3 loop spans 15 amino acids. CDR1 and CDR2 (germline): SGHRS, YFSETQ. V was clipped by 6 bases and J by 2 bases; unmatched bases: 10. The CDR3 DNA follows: TGCGCCAGCACCATCATAGGGACAGCTCAAGAGACCCAGTACTTC. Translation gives CASTIIGTAQETQYF.